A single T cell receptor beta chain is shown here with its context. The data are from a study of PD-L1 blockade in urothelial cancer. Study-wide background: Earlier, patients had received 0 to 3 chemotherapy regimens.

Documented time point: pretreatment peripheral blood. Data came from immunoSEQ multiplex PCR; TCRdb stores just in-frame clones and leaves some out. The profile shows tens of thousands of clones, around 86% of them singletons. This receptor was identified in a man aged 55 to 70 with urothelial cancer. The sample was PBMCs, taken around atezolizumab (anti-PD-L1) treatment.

DNA for the CDR3: TGTGCCAGCAGAGCCTCCGGGACTAGGGGCGAGCAGTACTTC. Its translation is CASRASGTRGEQYF. V usage is TRBV6-6 and J usage is TRBJ2-7; 8 bases map to TRBD2. CDR3 length: 14 residues. Trimming removed 6 bases from V and 6 bases from J; junction bases left unmatched: 10. Germline values: CDR1 MNHNY, CDR2 SVGAGI (reference sequence).